This TCR beta chain was obtained from a study of sequential checkpoint blockade in melanoma. Study-level background: Randomization was 1:1 between first-line nivolumab→ipilimumab and ipilimumab→nivolumab.

This clone was recorded a few times. This CDR3 is 15 amino acids long. V lost 5 bases, J lost 0 bases, and 13 bases lay in between. Germline loops: CDR1 SGHVS, CDR2 FQNEAQ. Treatment described: randomized to nivolumab then ipilimumab (arm A) or the reverse (arm B). Patients had received no earlier DNA-damaging chemotherapy. TCRdb's table, derived via immunoSEQ multiplex PCR, lists solely in-frame clones and lacks some. The sample includes 30,000 or so clones, 70% to 90% of them seen just once. This receptor was identified in a human donor with melanoma. The V gene is TRBV7-8, the J gene TRBJ2-5; tentative D call: TRBD1 (5 bases). The sequences come from CD8+ T cells sorted from blood (inferred from file names), collected from a patient given nivolumab and ipilimumab in sequence. The CDR3 DNA reads TGTGCCAGCAGCCCAGGGCGGCGGTACCAAGAGACCCAGTACTTC. This gives the protein CASSPGRRYQETQYF.